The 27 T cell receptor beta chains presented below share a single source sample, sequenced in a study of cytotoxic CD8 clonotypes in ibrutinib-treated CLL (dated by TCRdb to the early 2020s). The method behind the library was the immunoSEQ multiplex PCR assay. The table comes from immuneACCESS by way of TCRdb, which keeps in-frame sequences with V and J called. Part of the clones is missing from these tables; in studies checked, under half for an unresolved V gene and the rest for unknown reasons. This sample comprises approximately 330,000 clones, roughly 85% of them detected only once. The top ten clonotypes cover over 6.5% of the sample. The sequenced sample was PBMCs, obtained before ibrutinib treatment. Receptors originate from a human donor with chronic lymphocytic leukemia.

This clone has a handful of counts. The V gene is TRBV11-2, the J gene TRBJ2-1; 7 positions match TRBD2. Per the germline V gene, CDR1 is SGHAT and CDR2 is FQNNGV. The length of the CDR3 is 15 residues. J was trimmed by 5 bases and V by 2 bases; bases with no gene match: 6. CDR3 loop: CASSLLRLADNEQFF. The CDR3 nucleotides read TGTGCCAGCAGCTTATTGCGGCTAGCGGACAATGAGCAGTTCTTC.

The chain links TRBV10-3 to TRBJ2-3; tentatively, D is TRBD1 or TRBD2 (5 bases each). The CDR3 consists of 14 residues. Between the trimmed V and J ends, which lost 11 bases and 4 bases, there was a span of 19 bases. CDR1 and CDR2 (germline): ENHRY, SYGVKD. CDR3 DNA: TGTGCCTCCCTTGGGACGGTGGCCTCAGATACGCAGTATTTT. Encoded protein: CASLGTVASDTQYF.

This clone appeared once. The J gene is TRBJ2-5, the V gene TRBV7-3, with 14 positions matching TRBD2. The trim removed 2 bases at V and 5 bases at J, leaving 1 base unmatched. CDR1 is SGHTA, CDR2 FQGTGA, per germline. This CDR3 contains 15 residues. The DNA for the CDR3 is TGTGCCAGCAGCTTAGGGACTAGCGGGAGTGAGACCCAGTACTTC. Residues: CASSLGTSGSETQYF.

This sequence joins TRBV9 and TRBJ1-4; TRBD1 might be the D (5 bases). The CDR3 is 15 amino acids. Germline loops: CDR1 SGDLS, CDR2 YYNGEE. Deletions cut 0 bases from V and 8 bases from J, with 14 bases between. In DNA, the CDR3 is TGTGCCAGCAGCGTAGGGCTTGGGACGGGCGAAAAACTGTTTTTT. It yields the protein CASSVGLGTGEKLFF.

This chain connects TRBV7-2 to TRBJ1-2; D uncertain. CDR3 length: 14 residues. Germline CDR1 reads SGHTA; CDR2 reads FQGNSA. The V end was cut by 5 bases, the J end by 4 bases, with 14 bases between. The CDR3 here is CASSKERVSYGYTF. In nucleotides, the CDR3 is TGTGCCAGCAGCAAAGAACGGGTTTCCTATGGCTACACCTTC. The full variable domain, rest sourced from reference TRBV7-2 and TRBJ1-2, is GAGVSQSPSNKVTEKGKDVELRCDPISGHTALYWYRQSLGQGLEFLIYFQGNSAPDKSGLPSDRFSAERTGGSVSTLTIQRTQQEDSAVYLCASSKERVSYGYTFGSGTRLTVV.

The CDR3 protein is CASSLGAQTYQETQYF. Written as DNA, the CDR3 is TGTGCCAGCAGCTTAGGAGCCCAGACGTACCAAGAGACCCAGTACTTC. This chain links TRBV11-3 with TRBJ2-5; D not resolved. Trimming left V 1 base short and J 0 bases short, with 12 bases between. CDR1 SGHNT and CDR2 YENEEA come from the germline V gene. This CDR3 has 16 residues.

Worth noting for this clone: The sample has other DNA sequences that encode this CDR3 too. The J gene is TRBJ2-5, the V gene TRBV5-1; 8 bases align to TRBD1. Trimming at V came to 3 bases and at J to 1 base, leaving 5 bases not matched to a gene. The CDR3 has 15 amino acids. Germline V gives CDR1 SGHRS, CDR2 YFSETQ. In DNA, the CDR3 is TGCGCCAGCAGCTCGGACAGGGTGGGCCAAGAGACCCAGTACTTC. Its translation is CASSSDRVGQETQYF.

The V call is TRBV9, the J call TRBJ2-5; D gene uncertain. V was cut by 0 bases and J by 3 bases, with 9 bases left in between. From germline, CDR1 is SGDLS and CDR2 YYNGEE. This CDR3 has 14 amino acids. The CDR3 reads CASSVGPEKETQYF. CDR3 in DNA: TGTGCCAGCAGCGTAGGACCCGAGAAAGAGACCCAGTACTTC.

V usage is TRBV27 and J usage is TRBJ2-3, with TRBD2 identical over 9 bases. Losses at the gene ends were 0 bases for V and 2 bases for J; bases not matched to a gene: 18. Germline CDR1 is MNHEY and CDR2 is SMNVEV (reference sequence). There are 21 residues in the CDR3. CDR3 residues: CASSLSAPRLAGRVNTDTQYF. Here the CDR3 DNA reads TGTGCCAGCAGTTTATCGGCCCCACGGCTAGCGGGACGTGTTAACACAGATACGCAGTATTTT.

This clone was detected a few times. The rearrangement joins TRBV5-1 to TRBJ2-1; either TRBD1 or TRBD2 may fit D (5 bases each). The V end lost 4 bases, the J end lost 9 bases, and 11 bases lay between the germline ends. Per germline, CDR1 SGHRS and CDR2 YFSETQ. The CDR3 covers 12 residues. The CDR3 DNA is TGCGCCAGCAGCGAGCCCGGGGCTGAGCAGTTCTTC. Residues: CASSEPGAEQFF.

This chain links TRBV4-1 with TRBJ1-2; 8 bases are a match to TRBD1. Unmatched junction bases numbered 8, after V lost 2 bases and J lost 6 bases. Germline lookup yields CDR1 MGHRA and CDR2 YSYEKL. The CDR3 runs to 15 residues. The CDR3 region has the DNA TGCGCCAGCAGCCAACCGGACAGGGTTATCCATGGCTACACCTTC. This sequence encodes CASSQPDRVIHGYTF.

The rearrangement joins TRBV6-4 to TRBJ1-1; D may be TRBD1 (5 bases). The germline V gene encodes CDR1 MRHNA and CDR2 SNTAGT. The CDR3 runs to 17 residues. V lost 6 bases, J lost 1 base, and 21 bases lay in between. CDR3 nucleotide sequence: TGTGCCAGCAGGGCACGGTCCCTTGGAGGGGAGAACACTGAAGCTTTCTTT. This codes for CASRARSLGGENTEAFF.

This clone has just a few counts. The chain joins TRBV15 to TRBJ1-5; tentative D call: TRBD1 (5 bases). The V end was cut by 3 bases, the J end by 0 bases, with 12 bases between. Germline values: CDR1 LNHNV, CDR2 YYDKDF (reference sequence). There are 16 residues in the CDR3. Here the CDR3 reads CATSSRRGNSNQPQHF. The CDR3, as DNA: TGTGCCACCAGCAGCCGTAGGGGAAATAGCAATCAGCCCCAGCATTTT.

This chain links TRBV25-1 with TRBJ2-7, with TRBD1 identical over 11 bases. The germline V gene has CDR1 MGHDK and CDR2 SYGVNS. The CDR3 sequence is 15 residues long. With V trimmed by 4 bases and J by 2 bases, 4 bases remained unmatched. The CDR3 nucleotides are TGTGCCAGCAGTGTATTGGGACAGGGGGCCTACGAGCAGTACTTC. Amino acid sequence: CASSVLGQGAYEQYF.

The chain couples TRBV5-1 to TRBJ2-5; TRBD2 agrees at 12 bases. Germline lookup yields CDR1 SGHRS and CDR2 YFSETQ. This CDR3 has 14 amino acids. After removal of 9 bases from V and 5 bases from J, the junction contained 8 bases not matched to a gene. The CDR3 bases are TGCGCCACCTCTAGCGGGAGGGCCCCGGAGACCCAGTACTTC. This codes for CATSSGRAPETQYF.

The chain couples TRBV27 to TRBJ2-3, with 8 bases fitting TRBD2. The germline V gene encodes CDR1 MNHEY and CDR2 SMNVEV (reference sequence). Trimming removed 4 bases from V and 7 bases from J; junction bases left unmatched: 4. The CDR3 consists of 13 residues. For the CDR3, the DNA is TGTGCCAGCAGTTCGGGGACTAGGAATACGCAGTATTTT. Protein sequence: CASSSGTRNTQYF.

CDR3 region: CASSSRTDYYEQYF. CDR3 DNA sequence: TGTGCCAGCAGCTCCCGAACAGACTACTACGAGCAGTACTTC. V is TRBV7-2 and J is TRBJ2-7; tentative D call: TRBD2 (5 bases). V shed 4 bases and J shed 3 bases, with 13 bases lying between them. CDR3 length equals 14 residues. The germline V gene encodes CDR1 SGHTA and CDR2 FQGNSA.

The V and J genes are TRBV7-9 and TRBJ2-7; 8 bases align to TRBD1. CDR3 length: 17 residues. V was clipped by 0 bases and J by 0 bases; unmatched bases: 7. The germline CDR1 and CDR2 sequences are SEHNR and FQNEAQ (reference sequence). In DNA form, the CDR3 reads TGTGCCAGCAGCTTAGCAGGACAGGGAATAGCCTCCTACGAGCAGTACTTC. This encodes CASSLAGQGIASYEQYF.

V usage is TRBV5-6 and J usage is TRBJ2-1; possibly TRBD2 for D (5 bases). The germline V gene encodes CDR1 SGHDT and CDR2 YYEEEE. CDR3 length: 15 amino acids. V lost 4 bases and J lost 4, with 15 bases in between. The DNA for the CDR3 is TGTGCCAGCAGCGTGATAGCGAGAGAATACAATGAGCAGTTCTTC. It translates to CASSVIAREYNEQFF.

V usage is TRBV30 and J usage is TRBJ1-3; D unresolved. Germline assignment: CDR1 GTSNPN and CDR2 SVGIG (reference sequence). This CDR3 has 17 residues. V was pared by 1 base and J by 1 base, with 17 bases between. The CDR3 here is CAWSAQFRPKSGNTIYF. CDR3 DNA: TGTGCCTGGAGTGCCCAGTTCCGCCCAAAATCTGGAAACACCATATATTTT.

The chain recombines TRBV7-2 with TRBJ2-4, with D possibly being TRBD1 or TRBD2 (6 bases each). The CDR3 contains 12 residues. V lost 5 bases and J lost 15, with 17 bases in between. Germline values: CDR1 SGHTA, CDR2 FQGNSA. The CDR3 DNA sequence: TGTGCCAGCAGCCCTCCTCCACAGGGACTGTACTTC. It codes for CASSPPPQGLYF. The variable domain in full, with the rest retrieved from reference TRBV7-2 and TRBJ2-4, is GAGVSQSPSNKVTEKGKDVELRCDPISGHTALYWYRQSLGQGLEFLIYFQGNSAPDKSGLPSDRFSAERTGGSVSTLTIQRTQQEDSAVYLCASSPPPQGLYFGAGTRLSVL.

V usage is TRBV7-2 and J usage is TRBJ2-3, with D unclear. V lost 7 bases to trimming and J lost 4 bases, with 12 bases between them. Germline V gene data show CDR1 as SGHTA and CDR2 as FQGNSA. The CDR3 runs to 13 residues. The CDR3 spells CASTVKEADTQYF. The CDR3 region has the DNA TGTGCCAGCACGGTAAAAGAGGCAGATACGCAGTATTTT.

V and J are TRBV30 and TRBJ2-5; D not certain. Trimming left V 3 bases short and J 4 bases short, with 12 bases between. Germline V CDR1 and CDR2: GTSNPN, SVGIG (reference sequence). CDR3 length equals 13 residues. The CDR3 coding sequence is TGTGCCTGGAGGGCCCCGTGGAGAGAGACCCAGTACTTC. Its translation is CAWRAPWRETQYF.

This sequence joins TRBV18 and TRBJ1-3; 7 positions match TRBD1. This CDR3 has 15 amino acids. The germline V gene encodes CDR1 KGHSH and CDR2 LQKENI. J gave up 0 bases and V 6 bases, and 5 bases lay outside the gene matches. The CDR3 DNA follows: TGTGCCAGCTCCGCCGGGACAGACTCTGGAAACACCATATATTTT. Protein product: CASSAGTDSGNTIYF.

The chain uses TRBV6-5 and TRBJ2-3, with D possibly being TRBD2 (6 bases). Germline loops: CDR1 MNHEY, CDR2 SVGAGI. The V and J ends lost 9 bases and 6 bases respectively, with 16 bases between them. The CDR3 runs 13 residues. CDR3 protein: CASHRGGGDTQYF. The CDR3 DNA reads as TGTGCCAGTCACAGAGGTGGGGGGGATACGCAGTATTTT.

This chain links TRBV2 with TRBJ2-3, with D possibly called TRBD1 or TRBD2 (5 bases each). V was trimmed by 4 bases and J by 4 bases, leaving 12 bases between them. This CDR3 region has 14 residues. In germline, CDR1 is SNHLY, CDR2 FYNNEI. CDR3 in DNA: TGTGCCAGCAGTGGTGAGGGGAGCGCAGATACGCAGTATTTT. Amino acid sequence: CASSGEGSADTQYF.

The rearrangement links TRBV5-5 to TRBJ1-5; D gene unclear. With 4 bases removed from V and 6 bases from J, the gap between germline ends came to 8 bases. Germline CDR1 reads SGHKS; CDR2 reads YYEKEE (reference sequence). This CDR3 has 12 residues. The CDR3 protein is CASSQNGQPQHF. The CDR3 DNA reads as TGTGCCAGCAGCCAGAACGGTCAGCCCCAGCATTTT.